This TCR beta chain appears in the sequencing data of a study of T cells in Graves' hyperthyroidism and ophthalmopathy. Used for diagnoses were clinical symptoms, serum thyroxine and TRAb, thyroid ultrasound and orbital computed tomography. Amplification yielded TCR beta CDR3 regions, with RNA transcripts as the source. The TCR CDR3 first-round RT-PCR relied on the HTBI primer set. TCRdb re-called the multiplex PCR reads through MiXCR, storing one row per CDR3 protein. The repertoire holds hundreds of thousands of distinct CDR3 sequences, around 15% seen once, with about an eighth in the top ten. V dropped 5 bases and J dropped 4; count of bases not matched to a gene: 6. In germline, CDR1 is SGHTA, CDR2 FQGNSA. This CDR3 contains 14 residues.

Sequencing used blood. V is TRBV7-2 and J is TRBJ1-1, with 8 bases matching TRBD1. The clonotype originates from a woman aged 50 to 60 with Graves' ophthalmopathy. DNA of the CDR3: TGTGCCAGCAGCCACCGACAGGGGATCACTGAAGCTTTCTTT. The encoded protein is CASSHRQGITEAFF. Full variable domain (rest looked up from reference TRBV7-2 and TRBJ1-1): GAGVSQSPSNKVTEKGKDVELRCDPISGHTALYWYRQSLGQGLEFLIYFQGNSAPDKSGLPSDRFSAERTGGSVSTLTIQRTQQEDSAVYLCASSHRQGITEAFFGQGTRLTVV.